This T cell receptor beta chain appears in the sequencing data of a study of OX40 agonist ivuxolimab in advanced cancers. Overall study: Patients in dose escalation had liver, melanoma, kidney or head and neck cancers. Males comprised approximately 84% of the group, whose mean age was approximately 60 years (range 23 to 79).

Trimming left V 8 bases short and J 4 bases short, with 6 bases between. Looked up from germline, CDR1 is SNHLY and CDR2 is FYNNEI. The CDR3 extends over 11 amino acids. Study-wide results and caveats: Fewer expanded clones were found on average in CD4+ than in CD8+ T cells.

The data were produced by immunoSEQ multiplex PCR, yet TCRdb's version contains in-frame clones alone and is incomplete. The top ten hold less than 9.5% of the sample, which has 55,000 to 75,000 clones, more than 75% seen once. Concerning this clone: The antigen is unknown.

The TCR originated in an adult with an advanced solid tumor such as melanoma, head and neck, liver or kidney cancer. The chain has TRBV2 and TRBJ2-1; D is unclear. Source: CD4+ or CD8+ T cells sorted from blood, taken in a trial of the OX40 agonist ivuxolimab. CDR3 amino acids: CASLGYNEQFF. In nucleotides, the CDR3 is TGTGCCAGCTTGGGTTACAATGAGCAGTTCTTC.